The T cell receptor beta chain described here comes from a study of T-cell reconstitution after alpha-beta-depleted transplantation in children. There are many counts of this clonotype. Preparation of the TCRbeta library was carried out with unique molecular identifiers. Each CDR3 protein is one row after TCRdb ran MiXCR on the PCR reads. The sample consists of 640,000 or so distinct CDR3 sequences, about 15% of them appearing once. The V and J ends lost 5 bases and 3 bases, in that order; junction bases with no gene match: 8. This CDR3 spans 15 amino acids. Germline loops: CDR1 DFQATT, CDR2 SNEGSKA (reference sequence).

The source was PBMCs from the stem cell graft donor, collected from the stem cell graft. The V call is TRBV20-1, the J call TRBJ1-5, with 9 bases identical to TRBD1. The TCR originated in a human donor who donated a stem cell graft to a child with acute myeloid leukemia. The CDR3 is CSAGWTGEVNQPQHF. For the CDR3, the DNA is TGCAGTGCTGGATGGACAGGGGAAGTCAATCAGCCCCAGCATTTT.